The rows below give T cell receptor beta chains drawn from one sample of a study of OX40 agonist ivuxolimab in advanced cancers. Profiling relied on immunoSEQ multiplex PCR, and the TCRdb table lists in-frame clones only, not all of them. The repertoire has around 51,000 clones, over 75% of them found once; the top ten carry over 2%. Sequences were derived from CD4+ or CD8+ T cells sorted from blood, sampled in a trial of the OX40 agonist ivuxolimab. The receptors derive from an adult with an advanced solid tumor such as melanoma, head and neck, liver or kidney cancer. CDR3s include the opening cysteine and the closing phenylalanine or tryptophan. D genes are given only for firm matches. Size tells how often a clone was seen (once, few, many) or the class of an expanded clone, and some rows leave it out.

NA	NA	TRBV7-2	TRBJ1-2	TGTGCCAGCAGCTTAGGGGACGGGGGGGTGTCGGGCTACACCTTC	CASSLGDGGVSGYTF
few	TRBD1	TRBV5-6	TRBJ1-6	TGTGCCAGCAGCGTTACCGGGACAGGGGATTCACCCCTCCACTTT	CASSVTGTGDSPLHF
NA	NA	TRBV4-1	TRBJ2-5	TGCGCCAGCAGCCAAGGCTACAGGGATCCGACCCAGTACTTC	CASSQGYRDPTQYF
once	NA	TRBV18	TRBJ1-5	TGTGCCAGCTCACCTTTAAGTAATAGCAATCAGCCCCAGCATTTT	CASSPLSNSNQPQHF
once	NA	TRBV2	TRBJ2-7	TGTGCCAGCAGTCTAGACTACTACGAGCAGTACTTC	CASSLDYYEQYF
NA	TRBD2	TRBV28	TRBJ2-3	TGTACCAGCAGTTTATGGGATTGGACTAGCGTACGGGTAGGCACAGATACGCAGTATTTT	CTSSLWDWTSVRVGTDTQYF
NA	TRBD1	TRBV5-1	TRBJ2-7	TGCGCCAGCAGCTTATGGGCAGGGGGCCTGGGGGAGCAGTACTTC	CASSLWAGGLGEQYF
few	TRBD1	TRBV28	TRBJ1-4	TGTGCCAGCAGTTTCTCGGGACAGGGGAAGAAACTGTTTTTT	CASSFSGQGKKLFF
medium-sized	NA	TRBV29-1	TRBJ1-1	TGCAGCTACTCGCATGGGAACACTGAAGCTTTCTTT	CSYSHGNTEAFF
once	TRBD2	TRBV9	TRBJ2-1	TGTGCCAGCAGCCCTCGTGGGCGGCTAGCGGGAGGAAATGAGCAGTTCTTC	CASSPRGRLAGGNEQFF
NA	NA	TRBV19	TRBJ1-3	TGTGCCAGTAGTCGACAGACTGGAAACACCATATATTTT	CASSRQTGNTIYF
NA	TRBD1	TRBV7-3	TRBJ1-1	TGTGCCAGCACCGAGCGACAGGGCACTGAAGCTTTCTTT	CASTERQGTEAFF
NA	NA	TRBV2	TRBJ2-7	TGTGCCAGCAGGGGACTCCTCTCCTACGAGCAGTACTTC	CASRGLLSYEQYF
NA	NA	TRBV18	TRBJ1-2	TGTGCCAGCTCACCACTGGACGGCTATGGCTACACCTTC	CASSPLDGYGYTF
NA	NA	TRBV28	TRBJ2-5	TGTGCCAGCAGTTTGCGGGCCACCCAAGAGACCCAGTACTTC	CASSLRATQETQYF
NA	TRBD2	TRBV2	TRBJ2-2	TGTGCCAGCAGGGTGATAGCGGGGCAAACCGGGGAGCTGTTTTTT	CASRVIAGQTGELFF
NA	TRBD2	TRBV2	TRBJ2-2	TGTGCCAGCACCCTAGGGAGGGTGGCCCCCACCGGGGAGCTGTTTTTT	CASTLGRVAPTGELFF
NA	NA	TRBV7-8	TRBJ2-7	TGTGCCAGCAGCTTAAACGTTCGTGGGGGCGAGCAGTACTTC	CASSLNVRGGEQYF
NA	TRBD1	TRBV19	TRBJ1-2	TGTGCCAGTAGTACCACAGGGGGGTCGGACTATGGCTACACCTTC	CASSTTGGSDYGYTF
NA	NA	TRBV5-4	TRBJ1-1	TGTGCCAGCAGCTCGATATTAAAGCGTTCCGGCACTGAAGCTTTCTTT	CASSSILKRSGTEAFF
NA	NA	TRBV7-9	TRBJ2-1	TGTGCCAGCAGCCCCGTGTCGCGAGGGTACAATGAGCAGTTCTTC	CASSPVSRGYNEQFF
NA	TRBD1	TRBV9	TRBJ2-1	TGTGCCAGCAGCGTAGCCCCCCCCGGGACAGGGTTTTACAATGAGCAGTTCTTC	CASSVAPPGTGFYNEQFF
NA	NA	TRBV5-1	TRBJ2-7	TGCGCCAGCAGCACGGGACCTTCCTACGAGCAGTACTTC	CASSTGPSYEQYF
few	TRBD1	TRBV7-9	TRBJ2-3	TGTGCCAGCAGCCCCGGACAGGGAGATGATACGCAGTATTTT	CASSPGQGDDTQYF
NA	NA	TRBV29-1	TRBJ2-3	TGCAGCACCCGAGGTGGGACAACGACAGATACGCAGTATTTT	CSTRGGTTTDTQYF
NA	TRBD2	TRBV18	TRBJ2-1	TGTGCCAGCTCACCGGGCATAGCGGGAGCTAATGAGCAGTTCTTC	CASSPGIAGANEQFF
NA	TRBD2	TRBV27	TRBJ2-2	TGTGCCAGCAGTACAGCGGGAGCTCCGACCACCGGGGAGCTGTTTTTT	CASSTAGAPTTGELFF
NA	TRBD2	TRBV6-1	TRBJ2-3	TGTGCCAGCAGTGAAGACCCGGGAGGGAGCACAGATACGCAGTATTTT	CASSEDPGGSTDTQYF
NA	TRBD2	TRBV6-6	TRBJ2-7	TGTGCCAGCAGTCCAACAGCGGGAGCGCGCTACGAGCAGTACTTC	CASSPTAGARYEQYF
NA	NA	TRBV19	TRBJ1-1	TGTGCCAGTAGTATAGATCTAGTTGCGGTGAACACTGAAGCTTTCTTT	CASSIDLVAVNTEAFF
NA	TRBD1	TRBV28	TRBJ2-5	TGTGCCAGCAGTACCGACAGGGGGACGGAGACCCAGTACTTC	CASSTDRGTETQYF
NA	NA	TRBV7-8	TRBJ2-1	TGTGCCAGCAGCTTAGGCCCGGGAGTATCGGACAATGAGCAGTTCTTC	CASSLGPGVSDNEQFF
NA	TRBD2	TRBV2	TRBJ2-1	TGTGCCAGCATGGTTCCCGGGACTAGCTTAGAAAATGAGCAGTTCTTC	CASMVPGTSLENEQFF